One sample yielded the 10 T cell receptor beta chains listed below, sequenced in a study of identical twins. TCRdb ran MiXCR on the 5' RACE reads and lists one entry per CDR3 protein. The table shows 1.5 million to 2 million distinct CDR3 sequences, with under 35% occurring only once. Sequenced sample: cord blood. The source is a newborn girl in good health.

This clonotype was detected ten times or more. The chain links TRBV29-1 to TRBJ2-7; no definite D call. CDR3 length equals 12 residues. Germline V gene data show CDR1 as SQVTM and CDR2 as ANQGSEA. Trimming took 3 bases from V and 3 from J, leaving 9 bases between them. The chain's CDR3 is CSVEALNYEQYF. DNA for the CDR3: TGCAGCGTTGAGGCCTTAAACTACGAGCAGTACTTC.

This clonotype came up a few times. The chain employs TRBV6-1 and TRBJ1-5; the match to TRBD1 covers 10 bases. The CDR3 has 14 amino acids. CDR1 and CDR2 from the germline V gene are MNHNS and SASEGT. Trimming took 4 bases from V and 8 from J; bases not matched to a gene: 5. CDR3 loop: CASSGQGALEPQHF. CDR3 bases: TGTGCCAGCAGTGGACAGGGGGCGCTTGAGCCCCAGCATTTT.

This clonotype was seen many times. The CDR3 nucleotides are TGTGCCAGCGCGGATTATGGCTACACCTTC. Its protein is CASADYGYTF. The V gene is TRBV12-3 or TRBV12-4, the J gene TRBJ1-2, with D uncertain. The CDR3 has 10 residues. Trimming pared 8 bases from V and 5 bases from J, leaving 6 bases between.

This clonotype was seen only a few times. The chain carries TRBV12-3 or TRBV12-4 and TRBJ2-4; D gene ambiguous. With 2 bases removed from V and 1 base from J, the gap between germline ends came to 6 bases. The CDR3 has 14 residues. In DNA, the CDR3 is TGTGCCAGCAGTTTAAGGGTGGCCAAAAACATTCAGTACTTC. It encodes CASSLRVAKNIQYF.

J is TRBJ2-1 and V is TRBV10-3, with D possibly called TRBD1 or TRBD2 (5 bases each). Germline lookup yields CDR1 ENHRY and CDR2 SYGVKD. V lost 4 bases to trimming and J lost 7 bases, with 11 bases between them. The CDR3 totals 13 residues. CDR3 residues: CAISAGPQNEQFF. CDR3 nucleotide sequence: TGTGCCATCAGTGCGGGACCACAGAATGAGCAGTTCTTC.

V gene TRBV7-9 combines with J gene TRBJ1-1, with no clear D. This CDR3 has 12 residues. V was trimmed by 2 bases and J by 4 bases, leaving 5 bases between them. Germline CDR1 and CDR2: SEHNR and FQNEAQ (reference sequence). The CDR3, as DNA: TGTGCCAGCAGCTTAAAACGCACTGAAGCTTTCTTT. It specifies CASSLKRTEAFF.

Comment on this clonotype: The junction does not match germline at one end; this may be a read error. CDR3 residues: CAISGTANSPPHF. CDR3 coding DNA: TGTGCCATCAGTGGGACAGCGAATTCACCCCCCCACTTT. The chain is built from TRBV10-3 and TRBJ1-6, with D perhaps matching TRBD1 (6 bases). This CDR3 spans 13 amino acids. Germline V gives CDR1 ENHRY, CDR2 SYGVKD.

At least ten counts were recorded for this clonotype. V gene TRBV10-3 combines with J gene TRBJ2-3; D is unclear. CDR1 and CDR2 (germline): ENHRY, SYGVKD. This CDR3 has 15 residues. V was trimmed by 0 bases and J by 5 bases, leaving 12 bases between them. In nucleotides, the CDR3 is TGTGCCATCAGTGAGTCACCGTTTGAGATAGATACGCAGTATTTT. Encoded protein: CAISESPFEIDTQYF.

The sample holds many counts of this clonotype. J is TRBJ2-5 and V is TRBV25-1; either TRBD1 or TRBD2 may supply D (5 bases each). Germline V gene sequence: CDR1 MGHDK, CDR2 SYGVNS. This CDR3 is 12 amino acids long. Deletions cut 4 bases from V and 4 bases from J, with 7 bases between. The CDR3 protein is CASSAGAETQYF. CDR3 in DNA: TGTGCCAGCAGTGCCGGGGCAGAGACCCAGTACTTC.

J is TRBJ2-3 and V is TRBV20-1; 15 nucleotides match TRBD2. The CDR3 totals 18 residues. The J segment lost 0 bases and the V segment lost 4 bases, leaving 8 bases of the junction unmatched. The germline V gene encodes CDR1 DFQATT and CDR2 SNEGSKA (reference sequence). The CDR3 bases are TGCAGTGCTATTAGGGGACTAGCGGGGGGCACTAGCACAGATACGCAGTATTTT. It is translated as CSAIRGLAGGTSTDTQYF.